This T cell receptor beta chain was sequenced in a study of cytomegalovirus exposure and HLA in healthy donors. Primers included in the PCR were 60 Vbeta and 13 Jbeta primers. The repertoire was sequenced with immunoSEQ multiplex PCR; TCRdb's copy has only in-frame clones and lacks some. The sample lists roughly 200,000 clones; roughly 79% were seen once. Germline CDR1 reads MDHEN; CDR2 reads SYDVKM. The CDR3 spans 15 residues. V lost 10 bases and J lost 6, with 22 bases in between. This clone was found once. V and J are TRBV28 and TRBJ1-5; D gene uncertain. The sequencing sample was made of PBMCs. The clonotype originates from a man aged 30 to 45 in good health and CMV-seronegative. This chain's CDR3 is CATHRETKGTQPQHF. The DNA for the CDR3 is TGTGCCACCCACCGGGAGACGAAGGGCACTCAGCCCCAGCATTTT.